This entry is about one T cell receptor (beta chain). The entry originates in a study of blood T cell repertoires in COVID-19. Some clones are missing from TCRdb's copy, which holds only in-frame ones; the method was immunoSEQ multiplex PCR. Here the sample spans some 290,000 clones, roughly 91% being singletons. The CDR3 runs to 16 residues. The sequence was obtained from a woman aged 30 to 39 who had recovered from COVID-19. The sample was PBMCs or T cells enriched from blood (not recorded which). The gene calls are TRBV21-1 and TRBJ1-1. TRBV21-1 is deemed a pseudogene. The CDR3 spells CASSKASGGPNTEAFF. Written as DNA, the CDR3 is TGTGCCAGCAGCAAAGCATCGGGGGGGCCGAACACTGAAGCTTTCTTT.